This T cell receptor (beta chain) was retrieved from a study of cytomegalovirus exposure and HLA in healthy donors. Study-level background: Prior work identified under 130 million unique TCR beta sequences in approximately 180 million T cells. Study outcomes and limitations: Among TCR beta chains, those listed as cytomegalovirus-associated numbered over 150.

Donors consisted of healthy bone marrow donors. Amplification used 60 Vbeta primers and 13 Jbeta primers. The assay was immunoSEQ multiplex PCR, and TCRdb's table has in-frame clones only and misses some. The sample carries tens of thousands of clones, about three quarters recorded once. The junction had 5 bases not matched to a gene; V was cut back by 5 bases and J by 7 bases. The CDR3 has 13 amino acids. Germline CDR1 reads MDHEN; CDR2 reads SYDVKM. On this clone: Its antigen is still unknown.

This receptor was obtained from a male donor in good health and CMV-seropositive. V usage is TRBV28 and J usage is TRBJ2-1, with 7 bases aligning to TRBD2. The sequencing input was PBMCs. The CDR3 protein is CASSLLAANEQFF. The DNA of the CDR3 is TGTGCCAGCAGTCTTCTAGCGGCTAATGAGCAGTTCTTC. Drawing the rest from reference TRBV28 and TRBJ2-1, the complete variable domain is DVKVTQSSRYLVKRTGEKVFLECVQDMDHENMFWYRQDPGLGLRLIYFSYDVKMKEKGDIPEGYSVSREKKERFSLILESASTNQTSMYLCASSLLAANEQFFGPGTRLTVL.